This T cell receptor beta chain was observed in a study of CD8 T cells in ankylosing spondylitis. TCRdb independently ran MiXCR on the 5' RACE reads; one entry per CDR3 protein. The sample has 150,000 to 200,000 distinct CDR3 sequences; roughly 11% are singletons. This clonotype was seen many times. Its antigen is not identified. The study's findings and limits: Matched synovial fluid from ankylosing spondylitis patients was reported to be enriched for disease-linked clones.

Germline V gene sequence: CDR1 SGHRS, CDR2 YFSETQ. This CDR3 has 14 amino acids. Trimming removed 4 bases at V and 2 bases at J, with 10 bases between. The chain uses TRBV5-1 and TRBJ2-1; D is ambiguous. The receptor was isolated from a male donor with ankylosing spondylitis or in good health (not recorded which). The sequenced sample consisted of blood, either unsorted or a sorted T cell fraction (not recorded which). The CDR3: CASSGDVTYNEQFF. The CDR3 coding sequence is TGCGCCAGCAGCGGTGACGTAACCTACAATGAGCAGTTCTTC.